This T cell receptor (beta chain) appears in the sequencing data of a study of T cells in Graves' hyperthyroidism and ophthalmopathy. This clonotype was recorded a few times. Amplified TCR beta CDR3 regions derived from RNA transcripts. The HTBI set primed first-round TCR CDR3 RT-PCR. MiXCR, run by TCRdb on the multiplex PCR reads, gives a single entry per CDR3 protein. The profile shows 300,000 to 450,000 distinct CDR3 sequences, less than 15% of them singletons. The PBMCs were taken from roughly 10 ml of fresh peripheral blood. Germline V gene lookup returns CDR1 SEHNR and CDR2 FQNEAQ (reference sequence). The CDR3 runs 16 residues. V shed 3 bases, J shed 4 bases, and the junction held 6 bases outside the gene matches.

The sequence derives from a young woman with Graves' hyperthyroidism. V usage is TRBV7-9 and J usage is TRBJ2-1; 10 bases align to TRBD2. Sequenced sample: blood. The CDR3 loop reads CASSFQLAGTYNEQFF. DNA for the CDR3: TGTGCCAGCAGCTTCCAACTAGCGGGAACTTACAATGAGCAGTTCTTC.